One and the same sample provided the 20 T cell receptor beta chains below, sequenced in a study of blood T cell repertoires in COVID-19. Libraries were prepared by immunoSEQ multiplex PCR; TCRdb keeps only in-frame clonotypes and omits some of them. The table records under 300,000 clones, 70% to 90% of them present only once. The sequencing sample was made of peripheral blood. Receptor source: a man between 18 and 29 years old with active or convalescent COVID-19.

The gene calls are TRBV3-1 (or the pseudogene TRBV3-2) and TRBJ1-4; possible D gene TRBD1, 6 bases. The germline CDR1 and CDR2 sequences are LGHDT and YNNKEL (reference sequence). The CDR3 consists of 15 residues. V was trimmed by 1 base and J by 5 bases, leaving 11 bases between them. The CDR3 here is CASSQAGTRNEKLFF. CDR3 nucleotides: TGTGCCAGCAGCCAAGCCGGGACAAGGAATGAAAAACTGTTTTTT.

This rearrangement joins TRBV6-5 to TRBJ2-5; 7 nucleotides match TRBD1. This CDR3 region has 14 residues. The ends lost 2 bases at V and 5 bases at J; junction bases unmatched: 5. Germline-derived CDR1 and CDR2 are MNHEY and SVGAGI. CDR3: CASSYEGARETQYF. In nucleotides, the CDR3 is TGTGCCAGCAGTTACGAGGGGGCGAGGGAGACCCAGTACTTC.

The V and J genes are TRBV5-4 and TRBJ2-1; TRBD2 might be the D (6 bases). This CDR3 spans 15 amino acids. The V end lost 3 bases, the J end lost 8 bases, and 18 bases lay between the germline ends. Germline V CDR1 and CDR2: SGHNT, YYREEE (reference sequence). CDR3 in DNA: TGTGCCAGCAGCTCCTCTAGCGATTCGATCGATGAGCAGTTCTTC. Amino acids: CASSSSSDSIDEQFF.

This rearrangement joins TRBV9 to TRBJ2-7; unclear D gene. CDR3 length equals 15 residues. V lost 4 bases and J 4 bases, leaving 18 bases between the germline ends. In germline, CDR1 is SGDLS, CDR2 YYNGEE. This chain's CDR3 is CASSPAPTSAYEQYF. The CDR3 coding sequence is TGTGCCAGCAGCCCTGCGCCGACTTCAGCTTACGAGCAGTACTTC.

The V gene is TRBV30, the J gene TRBJ2-1; maybe TRBD1 (6 bases). This CDR3 comprises 18 residues. The germline V gene encodes CDR1 GTSNPN and CDR2 SVGIG (reference sequence). The CDR3 sequence: CASTGQGSRTSSYNEQFF. The DNA for the CDR3 is TGTGCGTCGACGGGGCAGGGGAGTCGGACGAGCTCCTACAATGAGCAGTTCTTC.

The chain is built from TRBV24-1 and TRBJ2-5; maybe TRBD2 (5 bases). Germline-derived CDR1 and CDR2 are KGHDR and SFDVKD. Between the trimmed V and J ends, which lost 5 bases and 4 bases, there was a span of 10 bases. The CDR3 length is 13 residues. This CDR3 reads CATSVGGRETQYF. The CDR3 nucleotides read TGTGCCACCAGTGTGGGCGGGCGAGAGACCCAGTACTTC.

The V and J genes are TRBV19 and TRBJ2-1, with 11 bases that match TRBD2. There are 15 residues in the CDR3. Trimming cost V 4 bases and J 9 bases; bases outside gene matches: 8. Germline CDR1 and CDR2: LNHDA and SQIVND (reference sequence). DNA for the CDR3: TGTGCCAGTAGTAATAGCGGGAGGGCCTGGAGTGAGCAGTTCTTC. Protein product: CASSNSGRAWSEQFF. The whole variable domain, filled in from reference TRBV19 and TRBJ2-1, reads DGGITQSPKYLFRKEGQNVTLSCEQNLNHDAMYWYRQDPGQGLRLIYYSQIVNDFQKGDIAEGYSVSREKKESFPLTVTSAQKNPTAFYLCASSNSGRAWSEQFFGPGTRLTVL.

CDR3 amino acids: CASHSGTLNQPQHF. In DNA, the CDR3 is TGTGCCAGTCACTCCGGGACACTTAATCAGCCCCAGCATTTT. V and J are TRBV2 and TRBJ1-5, with D perhaps TRBD1 (6 bases). Trimming took 9 bases from V and 4 from J, leaving 16 bases between them. Germline V gene lookup returns CDR1 SNHLY and CDR2 FYNNEI. CDR3 length: 14 residues.

The V call is TRBV30, the J call TRBJ2-3; D possibly corresponds to TRBD1 (7 bases). V was cut by 2 bases and J by 6 bases, with 18 bases left in between. Looked up from germline, CDR1 is GTSNPN and CDR2 is SVGIG (reference sequence). The CDR3 spans 15 residues. CDR3 DNA sequence: TGTGCCTGGAGTAGGGGGCAGGGGCGGGGCGATACGCAGTATTTT. Translating gives CAWSRGQGRGDTQYF.

The chain is built from TRBV12-3 or TRBV12-4 and TRBJ1-2; unclear D gene. V shed 6 bases and J shed 8 bases, with 16 bases lying between them. The CDR3 has 13 residues. CDR3: CASSIEMRVGYTF. Written as DNA, the CDR3 is TGTGCCAGCAGCATAGAAATGAGGGTAGGCTACACCTTC.

The chain combines TRBV3-1 (or the pseudogene TRBV3-2) with TRBJ2-1; D is perhaps TRBD2 (6 bases). The CDR3 is 12 residues long. Germline assignment: CDR1 LGHDT and CDR2 YNNKEL (reference sequence). V was trimmed by 3 bases and J by 6 bases, leaving 6 bases between them. CDR3 protein: CASSQEGNEQFF. The DNA for the CDR3 is TGTGCCAGCAGCCAGGAGGGCAATGAGCAGTTCTTC.

The chain combines TRBV6-5 with TRBJ1-1, with 9 bases that match TRBD1. This CDR3 spans 15 amino acids. Germline CDR1 reads MNHEY; CDR2 reads SVGAGI. Unmatched junction bases numbered 9, after V lost 6 bases and J lost 4 bases. CDR3 region: CASRIQGAGGTEAFF. In DNA form, the CDR3 reads TGTGCCAGCAGGATACAGGGGGCCGGGGGCACTGAAGCTTTCTTT.

This clone was detected only a few times. The J gene is TRBJ1-2, the V gene TRBV3-1 (or the pseudogene TRBV3-2); 9 bases align to TRBD1. Germline CDR1 LGHDT, CDR2 YNNKEL (reference sequence). This CDR3 has 15 amino acids. With 2 bases clipped from V and 5 bases from J, the junction kept 6 bases outside the gene matches. In nucleotides, the CDR3 is TGTGCCAGCAGCCAATCCGACAGGGGGAGGTATGGCTACACCTTC. This encodes CASSQSDRGRYGYTF.

This chain links TRBV23-1 with TRBJ2-2; D is perhaps TRBD1 (6 bases). TRBV23-1 is designated an ORF whose function remains uncertain. This CDR3 is 18 amino acids long. The ends were cut back, 3 bases at V and 2 bases at J, with 19 bases in the middle. This chain's CDR3 is CASSHSNRDTLNTGELFF. CDR3 sequence (DNA): TGCGCCAGCAGTCATTCAAACCGGGACACACTAAACACCGGGGAGCTGTTTTTT.

This chain connects TRBV30 to TRBJ1-5, with D tentatively TRBD1 (5 bases). Germline values: CDR1 GTSNPN, CDR2 SVGIG (reference sequence). V dropped 3 bases and J dropped 5 bases, with 11 bases sitting between them. The CDR3 length is 13 residues. The CDR3 reads CAWSYSGDQPQHF. The CDR3 DNA reads TGTGCCTGGAGCTACTCGGGGGATCAGCCCCAGCATTTT.

The V and J genes are TRBV28 and TRBJ2-3; 15 nucleotides agree with TRBD2. The germline gives CDR1 MDHEN, CDR2 SYDVKM. Germline trimming cut 6 bases from V and 0 bases from J; bases unmatched to any gene: 10. The CDR3 sequence is 19 residues long. CDR3 in amino acids: CASSHSGTSGGLSTDTQYF. As DNA, the CDR3 is TGTGCCAGCAGCCATTCAGGGACTAGCGGGGGGCTGAGCACAGATACGCAGTATTTT.

This chain connects TRBV6-5 to TRBJ1-1, with D possibly TRBD1 on 5 matching bases. Trimming removed 8 bases at V and 4 bases at J, with 11 bases between. Looked up from germline, CDR1 is MNHEY and CDR2 is SVGAGI. This CDR3 spans 12 amino acids. In nucleotides, the CDR3 is TGTGCCAGCGGGGGGGGGAGCACTGAAGCTTTCTTT. It specifies CASGGGSTEAFF.

V is TRBV13 and J is TRBJ1-1; unclear D gene. Per the germline V gene, CDR1 is PRHDT and CDR2 is FYEKMQ (reference sequence). The CDR3 has 14 amino acids. Trimming removed 0 bases from V and 8 bases from J, with 13 bases in between. CDR3 loop: CASSLGFLSSEAFF. In nucleotides, the CDR3 is TGTGCCAGCAGCTTAGGATTCCTAAGTTCGGAAGCTTTCTTT.

The genes are TRBV30 and TRBJ1-4, with D hard to call. Germline V CDR1 and CDR2: GTSNPN, SVGIG (reference sequence). V lost 2 bases to trimming and J lost 7 bases, with 11 bases between them. This CDR3 spans 13 amino acids. CDR3 bases: TGTGCCTGGAGTAACTCAATCGGTGAAAAACTGTTTTTT. It translates to CAWSNSIGEKLFF.

The J gene is TRBJ2-3, the V gene TRBV7-9, with 8 bases identical to TRBD2. The CDR3 has 15 residues. Germline V lookup: CDR1 SEHNR, CDR2 FQNEAQ (reference sequence). The ends lost 3 bases at V and 2 bases at J; junction bases unmatched: 4. For the CDR3, the DNA is TGTGCCAGCAGCTTCGAGACTAGCGCCACAGATACGCAGTATTTT. Protein: CASSFETSATDTQYF.